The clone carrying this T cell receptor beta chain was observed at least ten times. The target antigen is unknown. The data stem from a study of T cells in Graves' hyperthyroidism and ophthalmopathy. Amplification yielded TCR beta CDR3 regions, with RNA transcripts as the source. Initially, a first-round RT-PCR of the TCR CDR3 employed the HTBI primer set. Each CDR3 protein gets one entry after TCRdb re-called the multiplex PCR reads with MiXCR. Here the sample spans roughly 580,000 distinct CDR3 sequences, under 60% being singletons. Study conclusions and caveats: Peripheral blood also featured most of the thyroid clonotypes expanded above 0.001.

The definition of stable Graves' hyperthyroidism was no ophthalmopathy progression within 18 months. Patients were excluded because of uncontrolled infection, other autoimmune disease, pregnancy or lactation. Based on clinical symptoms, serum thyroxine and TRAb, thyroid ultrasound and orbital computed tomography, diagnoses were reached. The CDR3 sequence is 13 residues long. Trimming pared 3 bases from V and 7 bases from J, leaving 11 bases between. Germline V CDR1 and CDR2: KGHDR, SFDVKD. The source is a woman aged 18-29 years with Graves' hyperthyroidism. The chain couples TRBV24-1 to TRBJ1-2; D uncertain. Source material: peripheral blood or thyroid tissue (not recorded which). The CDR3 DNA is TGTGCCACCAGTGATCTCCCCTCCGGTGGCTACACCTTC. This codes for CATSDLPSGGYTF.